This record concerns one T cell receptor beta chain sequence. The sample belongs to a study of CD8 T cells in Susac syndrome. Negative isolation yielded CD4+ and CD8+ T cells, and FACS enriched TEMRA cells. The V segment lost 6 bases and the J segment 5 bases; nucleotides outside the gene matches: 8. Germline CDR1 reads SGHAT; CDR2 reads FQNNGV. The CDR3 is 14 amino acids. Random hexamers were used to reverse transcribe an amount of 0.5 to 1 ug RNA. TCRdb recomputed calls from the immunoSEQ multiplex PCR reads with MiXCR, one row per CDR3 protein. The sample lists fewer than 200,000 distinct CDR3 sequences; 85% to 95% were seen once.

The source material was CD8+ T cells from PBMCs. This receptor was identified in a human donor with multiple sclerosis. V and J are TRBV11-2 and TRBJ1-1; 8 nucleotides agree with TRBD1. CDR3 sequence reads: CASRRTGTGTEAFF. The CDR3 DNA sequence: TGTGCCAGCAGACGGACAGGGACGGGAACTGAAGCTTTCTTT.